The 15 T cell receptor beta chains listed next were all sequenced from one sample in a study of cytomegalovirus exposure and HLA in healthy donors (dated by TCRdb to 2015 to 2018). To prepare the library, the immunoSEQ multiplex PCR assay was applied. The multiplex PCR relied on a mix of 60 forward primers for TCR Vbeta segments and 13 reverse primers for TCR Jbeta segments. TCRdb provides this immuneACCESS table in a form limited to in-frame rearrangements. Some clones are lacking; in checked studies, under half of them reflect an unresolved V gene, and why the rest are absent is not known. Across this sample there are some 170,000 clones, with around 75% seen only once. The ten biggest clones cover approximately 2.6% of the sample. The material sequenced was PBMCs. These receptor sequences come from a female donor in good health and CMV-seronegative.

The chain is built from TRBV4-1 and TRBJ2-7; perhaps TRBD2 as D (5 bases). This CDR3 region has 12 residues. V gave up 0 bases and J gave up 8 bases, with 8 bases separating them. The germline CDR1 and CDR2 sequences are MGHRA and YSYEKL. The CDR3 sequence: CASSQERGKQYF. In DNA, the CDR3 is TGCGCCAGCAGCCAAGAGAGAGGGAAGCAGTACTTC.

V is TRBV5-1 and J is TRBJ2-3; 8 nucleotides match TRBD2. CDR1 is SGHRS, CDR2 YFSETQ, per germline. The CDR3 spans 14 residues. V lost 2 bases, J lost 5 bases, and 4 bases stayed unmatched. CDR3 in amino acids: CASSFSGSEDTQYF. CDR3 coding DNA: TGCGCCAGCAGCTTCAGCGGGAGTGAAGATACGCAGTATTTT.

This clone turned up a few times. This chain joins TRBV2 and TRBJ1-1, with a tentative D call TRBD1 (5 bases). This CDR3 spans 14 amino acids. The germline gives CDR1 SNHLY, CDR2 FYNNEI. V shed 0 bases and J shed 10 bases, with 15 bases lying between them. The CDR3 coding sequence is TGTGCCAGCAGTGAAGCGCGGGGGGAGAGCGGAGCTTTCTTT. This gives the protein CASSEARGESGAFF.

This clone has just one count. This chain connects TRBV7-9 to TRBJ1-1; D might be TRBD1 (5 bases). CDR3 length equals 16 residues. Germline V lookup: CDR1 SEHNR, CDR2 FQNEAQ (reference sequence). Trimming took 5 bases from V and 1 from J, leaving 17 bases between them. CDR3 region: CASSPRQGIGNTEAFF. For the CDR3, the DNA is TGTGCCAGCAGCCCACGGCAGGGTATTGGGAACACTGAAGCTTTCTTT.

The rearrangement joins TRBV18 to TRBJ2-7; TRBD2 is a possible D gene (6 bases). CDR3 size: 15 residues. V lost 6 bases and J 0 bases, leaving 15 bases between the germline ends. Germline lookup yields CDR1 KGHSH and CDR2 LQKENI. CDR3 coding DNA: TGTGCCAGCTCCGTCCGCAGAGCGGGCTCCTACGAGCAGTACTTC. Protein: CASSVRRAGSYEQYF.

Here the CDR3 reads CSVVRGYEQYF. DNA of the CDR3: TGCAGCGTTGTCAGGGGTTACGAGCAGTACTTC. The chain joins TRBV29-1 to TRBJ2-7; D may be TRBD1 (6 bases). The CDR3 has 11 amino acids. V lost 4 bases and J 4 bases, leaving 8 bases between the germline ends. From germline, CDR1 is SQVTM and CDR2 ANQGSEA.

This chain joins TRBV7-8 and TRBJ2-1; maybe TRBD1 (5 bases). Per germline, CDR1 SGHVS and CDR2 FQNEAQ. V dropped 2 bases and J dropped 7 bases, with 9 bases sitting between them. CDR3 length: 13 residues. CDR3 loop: CASSLQQVNEQFF. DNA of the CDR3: TGTGCCAGCAGCTTACAACAGGTAAATGAGCAGTTCTTC.

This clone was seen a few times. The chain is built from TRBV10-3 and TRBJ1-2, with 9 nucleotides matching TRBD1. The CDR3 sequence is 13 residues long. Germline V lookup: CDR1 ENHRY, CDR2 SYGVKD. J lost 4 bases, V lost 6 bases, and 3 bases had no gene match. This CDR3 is CAIRKTGGYGYTF. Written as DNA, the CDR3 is TGTGCCATCAGAAAGACAGGGGGCTATGGCTACACCTTC.

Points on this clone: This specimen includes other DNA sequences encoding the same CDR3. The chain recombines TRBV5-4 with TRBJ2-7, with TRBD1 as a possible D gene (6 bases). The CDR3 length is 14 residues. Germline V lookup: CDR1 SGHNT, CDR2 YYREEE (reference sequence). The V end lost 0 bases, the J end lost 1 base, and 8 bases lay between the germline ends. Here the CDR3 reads CASSLGRGSYEQYF. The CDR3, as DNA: TGTGCCAGCAGCTTGGGTAGGGGGTCCTACGAGCAGTACTTC.

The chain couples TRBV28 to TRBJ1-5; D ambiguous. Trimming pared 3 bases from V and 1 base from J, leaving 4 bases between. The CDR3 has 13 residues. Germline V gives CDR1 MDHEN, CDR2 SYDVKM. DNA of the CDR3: TGTGCCAGCAGTTTGAGAAGCAATCAGCCCCAGCATTTT. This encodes CASSLRSNQPQHF. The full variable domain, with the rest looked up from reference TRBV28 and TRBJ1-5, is DVKVTQSSRYLVKRTGEKVFLECVQDMDHENMFWYRQDPGLGLRLIYFSYDVKMKEKGDIPEGYSVSREKKERFSLILESASTNQTSMYLCASSLRSNQPQHFGDGTRLSIL.

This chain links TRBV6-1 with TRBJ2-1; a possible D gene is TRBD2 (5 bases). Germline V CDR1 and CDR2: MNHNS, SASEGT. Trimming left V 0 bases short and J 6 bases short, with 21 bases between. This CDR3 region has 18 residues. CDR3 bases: TGTGCCAGCAGTGAAGCCTACCCGGGGTTTCTAAGGCGCAATGAGCAGTTCTTC. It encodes CASSEAYPGFLRRNEQFF.

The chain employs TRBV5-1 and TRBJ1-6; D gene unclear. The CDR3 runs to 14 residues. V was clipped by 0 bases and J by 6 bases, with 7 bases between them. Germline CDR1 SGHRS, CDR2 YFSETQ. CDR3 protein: CASSLGAANSPLHF. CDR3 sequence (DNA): TGCGCCAGCAGCTTGGGGGCAGCTAATTCACCCCTCCACTTT.

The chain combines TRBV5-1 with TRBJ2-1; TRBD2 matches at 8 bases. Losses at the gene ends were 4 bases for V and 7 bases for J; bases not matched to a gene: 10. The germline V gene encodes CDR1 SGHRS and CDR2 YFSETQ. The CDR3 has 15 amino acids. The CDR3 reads CASSQKQGLANEQFF. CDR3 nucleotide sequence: TGCGCCAGCAGCCAAAAACAAGGACTAGCTAATGAGCAGTTCTTC.

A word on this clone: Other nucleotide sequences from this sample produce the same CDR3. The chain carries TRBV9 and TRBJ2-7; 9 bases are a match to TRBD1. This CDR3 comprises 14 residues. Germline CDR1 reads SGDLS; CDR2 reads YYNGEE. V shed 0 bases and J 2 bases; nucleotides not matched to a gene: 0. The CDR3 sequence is CASSVGQGAYEQYF. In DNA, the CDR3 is TGTGCCAGCAGCGTAGGACAGGGGGCCTACGAGCAGTACTTC.

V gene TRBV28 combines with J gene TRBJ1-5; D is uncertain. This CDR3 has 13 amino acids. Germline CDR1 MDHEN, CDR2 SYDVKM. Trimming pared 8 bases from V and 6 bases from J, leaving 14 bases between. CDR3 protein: CASWEDLAQPQHF. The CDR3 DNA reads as TGTGCCAGCTGGGAGGATCTCGCTCAGCCCCAGCATTTT.